This entry is about one TCR beta chain. What it binds is not known. The data originate from a study of monozygotic twins with inflammatory bowel disease. The study's findings and limits: IBD patients shared fewer clonotypes with other individuals than healthy twins, especially patients with disease activity signs. Evidence did not back any single strong signal or clonotype linked to IBD. Among patients, repertoires may have gained variability from differing immunosuppressive treatments.

Germline V gives CDR1 SGDLS, CDR2 YYNGEE. The CDR3 runs 13 residues. Investigators pulled total RNA out of whole blood and did not sort T cells. TCRdb reprocessed the 5' RACE reads; each CDR3 protein has one entry and no DNA is given. This table lists around 99,000 distinct CDR3 sequences. This TCR was recovered from a human donor with ulcerative colitis or Crohn's disease, or a healthy co-twin of an affected twin (not recorded which). The chain couples TRBV9 to TRBJ2-1; the TRBD1 assignment by TCRdb is unverifiable without DNA. The material sequenced was blood. The CDR3 sequence is CASSAPGVNEQFF.